This T cell receptor beta chain is drawn from a study of T cells after yellow fever vaccination. TCRdb called the 5' RACE reads again in MiXCR, with one record for every CDR3 protein. The table includes some 560,000 distinct CDR3 sequences, roughly a sixth detected once. The length of the CDR3 is 16 residues. Trimming removed 7 bases at V and 0 bases at J, with 16 bases between. Germline V gives CDR1 MDHEN, CDR2 SYDVKM. The chain recombines TRBV28 with TRBJ2-1; TRBD1 or TRBD2 may be the D gene (5 bases each). This clonotype was sampled from a man aged 18 to 30 who received the YFV17D yellow fever vaccine. The sequences come from PBMCs, collected about 5 days after the first yellow fever vaccination. CDR3 in DNA: TGTGCCAGCATTGACGCAGGGACCTTCTCCTACAATGAGCAGTTCTTC. Translated, it gives CASIDAGTFSYNEQFF.